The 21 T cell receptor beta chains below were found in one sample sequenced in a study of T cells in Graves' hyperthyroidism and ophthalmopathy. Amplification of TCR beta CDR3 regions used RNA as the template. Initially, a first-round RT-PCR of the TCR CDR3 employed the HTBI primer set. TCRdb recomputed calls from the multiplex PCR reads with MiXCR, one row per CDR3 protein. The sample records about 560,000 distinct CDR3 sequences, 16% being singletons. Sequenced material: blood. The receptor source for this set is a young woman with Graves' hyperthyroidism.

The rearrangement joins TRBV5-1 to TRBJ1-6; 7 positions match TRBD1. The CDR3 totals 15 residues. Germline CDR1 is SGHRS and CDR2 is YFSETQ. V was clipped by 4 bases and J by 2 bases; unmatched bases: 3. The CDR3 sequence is CASSLGTAYNSPLHF. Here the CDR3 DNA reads TGCGCCAGCAGCCTCGGGACAGCCTATAATTCACCCCTCCACTTT. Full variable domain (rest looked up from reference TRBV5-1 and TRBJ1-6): KAGVTQTPRYLIKTRGQQVTLSCSPISGHRSVSWYQQTPGQGLQFLFEYFSETQRNKGNFPGRFSGRQFSNSRSEMNVSTLELGDSALYLCASSLGTAYNSPLHFGNGTRLTVT.

The DNA of the CDR3 is TGTGCCAGCAGCCAAGGGTGGGGTAGCGGGGGGGCGGTATCCTACAATGAGCAGTTCTTC. This encodes CASSQGWGSGGAVSYNEQFF. The chain combines TRBV7-8 with TRBJ2-1, with 11 bases lining up with TRBD2. The V and J ends lost 5 bases and 1 base, in that order; junction bases with no gene match: 16. Looked up from germline, CDR1 is SGHVS and CDR2 is FQNEAQ. There are 20 residues in the CDR3.

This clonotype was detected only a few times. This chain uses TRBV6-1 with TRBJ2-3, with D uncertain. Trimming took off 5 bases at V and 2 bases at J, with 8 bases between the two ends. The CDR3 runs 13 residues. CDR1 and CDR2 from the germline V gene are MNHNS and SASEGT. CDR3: CASSPLYTDTQYF. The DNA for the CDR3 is TGTGCCAGCAGTCCTCTTTACACAGATACGCAGTATTTT.

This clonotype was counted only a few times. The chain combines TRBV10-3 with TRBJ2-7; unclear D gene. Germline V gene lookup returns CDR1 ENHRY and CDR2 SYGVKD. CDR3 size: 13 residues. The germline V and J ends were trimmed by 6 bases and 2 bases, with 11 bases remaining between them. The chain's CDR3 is CAIRGPEPYEQYF. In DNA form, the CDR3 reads TGTGCCATCAGAGGGCCAGAGCCCTACGAGCAGTACTTC.

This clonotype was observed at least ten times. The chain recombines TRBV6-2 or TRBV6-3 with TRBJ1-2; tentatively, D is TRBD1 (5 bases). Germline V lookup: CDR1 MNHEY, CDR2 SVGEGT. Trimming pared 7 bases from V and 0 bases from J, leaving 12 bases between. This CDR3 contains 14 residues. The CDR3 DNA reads TGTGCCAGCACCCGCCGACAGTCTAACTATGGCTACACCTTC. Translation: CASTRRQSNYGYTF.

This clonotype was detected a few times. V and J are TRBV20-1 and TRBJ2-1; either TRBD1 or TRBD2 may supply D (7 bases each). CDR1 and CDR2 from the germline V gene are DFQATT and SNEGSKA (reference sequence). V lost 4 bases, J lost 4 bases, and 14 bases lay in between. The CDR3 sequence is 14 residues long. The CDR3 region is CSANARGGYNEQFF. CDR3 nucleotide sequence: TGCAGTGCTAATGCCAGGGGGGGTTACAATGAGCAGTTCTTC.

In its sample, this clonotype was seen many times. As DNA, the CDR3 is TGCAGTGCTAGAGTAAGGGCGGGACAGTCCTACAATGAGCAGTTCTTC. Its protein is CSARVRAGQSYNEQFF. This chain links TRBV20-1 with TRBJ2-1; TRBD1 might be the D (7 bases). Germline CDR1 reads DFQATT; CDR2 reads SNEGSKA (reference sequence). Trimming took 1 base from V and 1 from J, leaving 14 bases between them. This CDR3 is built from 16 residues.

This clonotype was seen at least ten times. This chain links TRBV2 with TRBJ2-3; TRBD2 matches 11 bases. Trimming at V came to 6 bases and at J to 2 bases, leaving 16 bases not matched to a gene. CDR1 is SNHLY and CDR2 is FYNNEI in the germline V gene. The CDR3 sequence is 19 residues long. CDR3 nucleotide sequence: TGTGCCAGCAGACCCTCCCCCTGGGGACTAGCGGAGCTCACAGATACGCAGTATTTT. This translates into CASRPSPWGLAELTDTQYF.

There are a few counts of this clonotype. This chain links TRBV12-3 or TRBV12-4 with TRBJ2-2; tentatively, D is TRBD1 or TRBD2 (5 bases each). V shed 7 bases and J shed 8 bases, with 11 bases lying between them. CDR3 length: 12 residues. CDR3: CASIGTRGELFF. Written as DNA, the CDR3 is TGTGCCAGCATCGGGACGCGTGGGGAGCTGTTTTTT.

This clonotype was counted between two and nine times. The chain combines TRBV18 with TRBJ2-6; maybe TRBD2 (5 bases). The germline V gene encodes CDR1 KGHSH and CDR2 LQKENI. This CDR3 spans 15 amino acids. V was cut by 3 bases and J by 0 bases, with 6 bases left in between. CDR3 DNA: TGTGCCAGCTCACCGGGAGACTCTGGGGCCAACGTCCTGACTTTC. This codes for CASSPGDSGANVLTF.

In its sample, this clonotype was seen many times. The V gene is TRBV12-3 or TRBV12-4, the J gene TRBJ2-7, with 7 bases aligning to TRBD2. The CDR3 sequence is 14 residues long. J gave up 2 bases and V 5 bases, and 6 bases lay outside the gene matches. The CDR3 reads CASSPVAGTYEQYF. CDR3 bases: TGTGCCAGCAGTCCCGTAGCGGGCACCTACGAGCAGTACTTC.

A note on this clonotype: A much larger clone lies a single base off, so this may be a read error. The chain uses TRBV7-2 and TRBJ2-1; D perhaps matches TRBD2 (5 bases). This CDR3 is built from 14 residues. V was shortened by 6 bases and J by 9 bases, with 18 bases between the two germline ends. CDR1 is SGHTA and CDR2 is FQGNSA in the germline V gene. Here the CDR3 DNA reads TGTGCCAGCAGTTTGAGGGTGTTAGGTTCTGAGCAGTTCTTC. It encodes CASSLRVLGSEQFF. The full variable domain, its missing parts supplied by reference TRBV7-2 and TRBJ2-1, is GAGVSQSPSNKVTEKGKDVELRCDPISGHTALYWYRQSLGQGLEFLIYFQGNSAPDKSGLPSDRFSAERTGGSVSTLTIQRTQQEDSAVYLCASSLRVLGSEQFFGPGTRLTVL.

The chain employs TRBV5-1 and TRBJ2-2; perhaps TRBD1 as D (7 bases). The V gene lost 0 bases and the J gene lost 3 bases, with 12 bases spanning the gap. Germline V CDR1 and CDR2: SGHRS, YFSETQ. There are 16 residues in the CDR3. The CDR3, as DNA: TGCGCCAGCAGCTTGGGACAGGGAGGCGACACCGGGGAGCTGTTTTTT. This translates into CASSLGQGGDTGELFF.

This CDR3 is CASSPTILNTEAFF. The CDR3 coding sequence is TGTGCCAGCAGCCCGACAATTCTGAACACTGAAGCTTTCTTT. J is TRBJ1-1 and V is TRBV5-4; D gene unclear. This CDR3 region has 14 residues. Germline lookup yields CDR1 SGHNT and CDR2 YYREEE (reference sequence). V lost 4 bases to trimming and J lost 0 bases, with 10 bases between them.

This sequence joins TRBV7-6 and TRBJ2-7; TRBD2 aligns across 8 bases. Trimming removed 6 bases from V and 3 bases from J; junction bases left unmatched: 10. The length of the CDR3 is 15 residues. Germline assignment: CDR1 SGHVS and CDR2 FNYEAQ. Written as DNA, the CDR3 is TGTGCCAGCAGATCAGAGCCAGCGGGAGACTACGAGCAGTACTTC. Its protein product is CASRSEPAGDYEQYF.

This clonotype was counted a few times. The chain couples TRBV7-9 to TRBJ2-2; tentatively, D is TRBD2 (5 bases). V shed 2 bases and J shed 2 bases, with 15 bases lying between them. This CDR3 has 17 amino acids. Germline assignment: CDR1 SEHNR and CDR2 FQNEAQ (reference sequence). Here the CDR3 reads CASSLRTPGRNTGELFF. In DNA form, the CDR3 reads TGTGCCAGCAGCTTACGGACTCCTGGCCGCAACACCGGGGAGCTGTTTTTT.

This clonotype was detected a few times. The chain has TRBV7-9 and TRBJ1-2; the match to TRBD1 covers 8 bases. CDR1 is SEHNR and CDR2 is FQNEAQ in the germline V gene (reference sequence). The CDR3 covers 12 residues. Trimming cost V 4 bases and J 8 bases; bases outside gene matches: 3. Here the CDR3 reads CASSSDRGGYTF. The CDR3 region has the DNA TGTGCCAGCAGCTCTGACAGGGGCGGCTACACCTTC.

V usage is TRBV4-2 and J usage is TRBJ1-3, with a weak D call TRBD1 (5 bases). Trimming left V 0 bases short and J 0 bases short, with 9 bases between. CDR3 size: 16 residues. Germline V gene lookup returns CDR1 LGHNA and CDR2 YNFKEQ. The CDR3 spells CASSQDDRRSGNTIYF. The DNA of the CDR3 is TGTGCCAGCAGCCAAGACGACAGACGCTCTGGAAACACCATATATTTT.

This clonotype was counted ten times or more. In nucleotides, the CDR3 is TGTGCCAGCAGCCTCGGGGAAACCTACGAGCAGTACTTC. It yields the protein CASSLGETYEQYF. The chain carries TRBV11-1 and TRBJ2-7, with D possibly matching TRBD2 (5 bases). Germline CDR1 is SGHAT and CDR2 is FQDESV (reference sequence). The CDR3 contains 13 residues. V was pared by 5 bases and J by 2 bases, with 10 bases between.

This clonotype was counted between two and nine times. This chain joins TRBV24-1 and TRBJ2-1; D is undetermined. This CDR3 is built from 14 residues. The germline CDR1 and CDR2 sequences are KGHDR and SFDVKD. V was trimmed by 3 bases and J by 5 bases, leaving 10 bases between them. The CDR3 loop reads CATSDTAADNEQFF. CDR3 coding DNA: TGTGCCACCAGTGATACCGCCGCGGACAATGAGCAGTTCTTC.

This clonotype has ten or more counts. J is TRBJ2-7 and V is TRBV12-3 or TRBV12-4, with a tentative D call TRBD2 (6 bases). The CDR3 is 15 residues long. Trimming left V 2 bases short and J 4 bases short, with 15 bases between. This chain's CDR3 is CASSLPGRRVYEQYF. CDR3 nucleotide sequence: TGTGCCAGCAGTTTACCGGGACGGAGGGTTTACGAGCAGTACTTC.